A selection of T cell receptor beta chains follows, all from one sample in a study of control samples from healthy donors and cancer patients. Sequencing used immunoSEQ multiplex PCR; TCRdb keeps in-frame clones, though not all of them. Of about 190,000 clones in the sample, about 91% were seen once. Sequencing used blood. These receptors were taken from a man aged 30 to 45 in good health. The CDR3 runs from the conserved cysteine through the conserved F or W. Each record gives: J gene, D gene, clone size, V gene, CDR3 DNA, CDR3 protein. A D gene is named only where the DNA matches it firmly. The size of a clone is reported for some rows only, either as once, few or many, or as a class for expanded clones.

J: TRBJ1-6; D: TRBD1; size: .; V: TRBV2; DNA: TGTGCCAGCAGAGAGGGGGCTAGCTCCTATAATTCACCCCTCCACTTT; CDR3: CASREGASSYNSPLHF
J: TRBJ2-1; D: .; size: .; V: TRBV27; DNA: TGTGCCAGCAGTTTATGGGTTAGGCTAGGGGAATACAATGAGCAGTTCTTC; CDR3: CASSLWVRLGEYNEQFF
J: TRBJ2-7; D: .; size: few; V: TRBV15; DNA: TGTGCCACCAGCAGAGAACGGGCAGGCCCCTACGAGCAGTACTTC; CDR3: CATSRERAGPYEQYF
J: TRBJ1-2; D: TRBD1; size: .; V: TRBV5-1; DNA: TGCGCCAGCAGCTTGGAAGACAGGGACTTTGGCTACACCTTC; CDR3: CASSLEDRDFGYTF
J: TRBJ2-3; D: .; size: .; V: TRBV19; DNA: TGTGCCAGTAGTAGGGGACTGGGCACAGATACGCAGTATTTT; CDR3: CASSRGLGTDTQYF
J: TRBJ1-2; D: .; size: .; V: TRBV18; DNA: TGTGCCAGCTCTCCCGACAGCCTTTTTGGCTACACCTTC; CDR3: CASSPDSLFGYTF
J: TRBJ2-1; D: TRBD2; size: once; V: TRBV9; DNA: TGTGCCAGCAGCGGAATAGCGGGGGTTAACAATGAGCAGTTCTTC; CDR3: CASSGIAGVNNEQFF
J: TRBJ1-4; D: .; size: .; V: TRBV5-1; DNA: TGCGCCAGCAGCTTGGCCGGTGCAACTAATGAAAAACTGTTTTTT; CDR3: CASSLAGATNEKLFF
J: TRBJ1-6; D: TRBD1; size: .; V: TRBV5-1; DNA: TGCGCCAGCAGCCCAGGGACAGGGGGTCCCAATTCACCCCTCCACTTT; CDR3: CASSPGTGGPNSPLHF
J: TRBJ1-4; D: .; size: .; V: TRBV5-1; DNA: TGCGCCAGCAGCTTCGGCAGGGTAGATTTGTGGGCAACTAATGAAAAACTGTTTTTT; CDR3: CASSFGRVDLWATNEKLFF
J: TRBJ1-2; D: .; size: .; V: TRBV11-2; DNA: TGTGCCAGCAGCCGGGACCAACGCCGAGGCTACACCTTC; CDR3: CASSRDQRRGYTF
J: TRBJ1-6; D: TRBD1; size: .; V: TRBV27; DNA: TGTGCCAGCAGTTCTTTGACAGGGAATAATTCACCCCTCCACTTT; CDR3: CASSSLTGNNSPLHF
J: TRBJ1-2; D: .; size: once; V: TRBV12-3/TRBV12-4; DNA: TGTGCCAGCAGTTTATCAGGGTTTGCTGGCTACACCTTC; CDR3: CASSLSGFAGYTF
J: TRBJ2-2; D: .; size: .; V: TRBV19; DNA: TGTGCCACTCAGGGACTCCCAAAGTACGGGGAGCTGTTTTTT; CDR3: CATQGLPKYGELFF
J: TRBJ1-1; D: TRBD1; size: once; V: TRBV6-6; DNA: TGTGCCAGCCTACAGGGGGCGCATACTGAAGCTTTCTTT; CDR3: CASLQGAHTEAFF
J: TRBJ2-7; D: .; size: .; V: TRBV7-2; DNA: TGTGCCAGCAGCTTAACCTCCTACGAGCAGTACTTC; CDR3: CASSLTSYEQYF
J: TRBJ1-1; D: .; size: .; V: TRBV12-3/TRBV12-4; DNA: TGTGCCAGCAGAAGAACGCAGAACACTGAAGCTTTCTTT; CDR3: CASRRTQNTEAFF
J: TRBJ1-2; D: .; size: once; V: TRBV29-1; DNA: TGCAGCGTTGATATAGCTAACTATGGCTACACCTTC; CDR3: CSVDIANYGYTF
J: TRBJ1-1; D: .; size: .; V: TRBV5-5; DNA: TGTGCCAGCAGCTTCTGGGGGACTGAAGCTTTCTTT; CDR3: CASSFWGTEAFF
J: TRBJ2-7; D: TRBD1; size: .; V: TRBV14; DNA: TGTGCCAGCAGCCAAGATACAGGGGTGTTTATCTACGAGCAGTACTTC; CDR3: CASSQDTGVFIYEQYF
J: TRBJ2-2; D: .; size: .; V: TRBV3-1/TRBV3-2; DNA: TGTGCCAGCAGCCCTTACTCCGGGGTCGGGGAGCTGTTTTTT; CDR3: CASSPYSGVGELFF
J: TRBJ2-3; D: .; size: .; V: TRBV25-1; DNA: TGTGCCAGCAGTGAATATAGGGGGGCTAGCACAGATACGCAGTATTTT; CDR3: CASSEYRGASTDTQYF
J: TRBJ2-3; D: .; size: .; V: TRBV19; DNA: TGTGCCAGTAGTAATCCGGGGGGCACAGATACGCAGTATTTT; CDR3: CASSNPGGTDTQYF
J: TRBJ2-1; D: TRBD2; size: .; V: TRBV7-9; DNA: TGTGCCAGCAGACTCGAGTCTGAAGCGGGGGGTTACAATGAGCAGTTCTTC; CDR3: CASRLESEAGGYNEQFF
J: TRBJ2-1; D: .; size: .; V: TRBV6-4; DNA: TGTGCCAGCAGTGACTCCGGGACCGGGGGGCATAGGGATGAGCAGTTCTTC; CDR3: CASSDSGTGGHRDEQFF
J: TRBJ1-1; D: .; size: .; V: TRBV19; DNA: TGTGCCAGTAGGTCGCTTTTCACTGAAGCTTTCTTT; CDR3: CASRSLFTEAFF
J: TRBJ2-7; D: TRBD1; size: .; V: TRBV5-1; DNA: TGCGCCAGCAGCAAATCCTTTGGACAGGGGGGAGACGAGCAGTACTTC; CDR3: CASSKSFGQGGDEQYF
J: TRBJ2-7; D: TRBD1; size: .; V: TRBV28; DNA: TGTGCCAGCCGACAGGGGGGCCCCTACGAGCAGTACTTC; CDR3: CASRQGGPYEQYF